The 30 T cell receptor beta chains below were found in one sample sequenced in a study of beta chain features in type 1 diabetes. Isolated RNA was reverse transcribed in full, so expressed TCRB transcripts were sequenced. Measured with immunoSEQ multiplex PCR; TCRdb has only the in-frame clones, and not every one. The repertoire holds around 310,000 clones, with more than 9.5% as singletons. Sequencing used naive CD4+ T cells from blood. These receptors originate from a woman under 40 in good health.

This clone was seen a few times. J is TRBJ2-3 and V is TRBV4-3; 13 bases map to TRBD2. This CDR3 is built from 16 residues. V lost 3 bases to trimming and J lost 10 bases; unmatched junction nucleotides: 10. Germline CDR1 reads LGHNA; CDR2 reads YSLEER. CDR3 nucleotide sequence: TGCGCCAGCAGCCAGTTAACTAGCGGGAGGGCCCATGCGCAGTATTTT. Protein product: CASSQLTSGRAHAQYF.

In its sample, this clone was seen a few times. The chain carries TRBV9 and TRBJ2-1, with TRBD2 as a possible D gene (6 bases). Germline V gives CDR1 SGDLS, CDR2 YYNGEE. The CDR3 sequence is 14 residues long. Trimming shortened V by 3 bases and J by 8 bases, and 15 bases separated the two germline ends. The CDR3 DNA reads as TGTGCCAGCAGCGCGATCGGGAGCTCTGATGAGCAGTTCTTC. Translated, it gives CASSAIGSSDEQFF.

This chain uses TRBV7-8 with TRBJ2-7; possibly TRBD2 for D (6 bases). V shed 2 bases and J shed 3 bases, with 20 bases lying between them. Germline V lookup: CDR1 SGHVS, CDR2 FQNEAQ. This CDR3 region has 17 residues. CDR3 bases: TGTGCCAGCAGCTTAAAGAGTTACACTAGCACCTTCTACGAGCAGTACTTC. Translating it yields CASSLKSYTSTFYEQYF.

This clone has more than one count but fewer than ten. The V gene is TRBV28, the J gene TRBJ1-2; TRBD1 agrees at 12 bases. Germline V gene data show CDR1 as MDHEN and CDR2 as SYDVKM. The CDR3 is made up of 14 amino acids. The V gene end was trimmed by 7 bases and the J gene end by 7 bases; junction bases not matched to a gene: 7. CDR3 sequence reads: CASTPGQGARGYTF. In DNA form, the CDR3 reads TGTGCCAGCACCCCGGGACAGGGGGCGCGTGGCTACACCTTC.

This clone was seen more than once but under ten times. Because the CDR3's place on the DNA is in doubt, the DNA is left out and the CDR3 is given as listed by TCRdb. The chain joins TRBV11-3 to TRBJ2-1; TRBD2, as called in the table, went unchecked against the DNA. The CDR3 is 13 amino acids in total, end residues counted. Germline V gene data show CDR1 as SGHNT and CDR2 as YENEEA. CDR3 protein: CASSLVASGTPFF.

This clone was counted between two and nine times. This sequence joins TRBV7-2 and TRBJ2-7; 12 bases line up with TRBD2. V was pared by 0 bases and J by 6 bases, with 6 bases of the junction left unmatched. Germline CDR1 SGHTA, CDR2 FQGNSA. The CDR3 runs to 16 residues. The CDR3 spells CASSLASRTSGTEQYF. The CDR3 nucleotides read TGTGCCAGCAGCTTAGCGTCCCGGACTAGCGGGACCGAGCAGTACTTC.

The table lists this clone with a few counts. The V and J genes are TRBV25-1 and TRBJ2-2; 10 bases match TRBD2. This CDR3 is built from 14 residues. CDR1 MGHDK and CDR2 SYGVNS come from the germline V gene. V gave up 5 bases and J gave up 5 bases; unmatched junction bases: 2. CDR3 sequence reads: CASSKLAGTGELFF. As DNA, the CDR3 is TGTGCCAGCAGTAAACTAGCGGGAACCGGGGAGCTGTTTTTT.

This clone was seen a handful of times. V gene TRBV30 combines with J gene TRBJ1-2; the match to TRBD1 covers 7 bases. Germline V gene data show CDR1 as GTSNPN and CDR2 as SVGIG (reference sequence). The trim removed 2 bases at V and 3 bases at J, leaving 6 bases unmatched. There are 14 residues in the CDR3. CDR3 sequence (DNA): TGTGCCTGGAGTAGGGGGCAGTCCCACTATGGCTACACCTTC. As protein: CAWSRGQSHYGYTF.

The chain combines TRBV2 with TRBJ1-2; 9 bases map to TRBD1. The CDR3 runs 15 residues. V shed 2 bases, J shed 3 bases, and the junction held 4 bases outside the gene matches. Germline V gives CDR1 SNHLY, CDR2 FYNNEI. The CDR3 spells CASSERTGAHYGYTF. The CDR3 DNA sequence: TGTGCCAGCAGTGAACGGACAGGGGCTCACTATGGCTACACCTTC.

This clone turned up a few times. In nucleotides, the CDR3 is TGTGCCAGTAGTACTCAGGGTGGTGGGGCCAACGTCCTGACTTTC. The encoded protein is CASSTQGGGANVLTF. This rearrangement joins TRBV19 to TRBJ2-6; D may be TRBD1 (5 bases). Germline lookup yields CDR1 LNHDA and CDR2 SQIVND (reference sequence). V lost 4 bases, J lost 3 bases, and 10 bases lay in between. The CDR3 extends over 15 amino acids.

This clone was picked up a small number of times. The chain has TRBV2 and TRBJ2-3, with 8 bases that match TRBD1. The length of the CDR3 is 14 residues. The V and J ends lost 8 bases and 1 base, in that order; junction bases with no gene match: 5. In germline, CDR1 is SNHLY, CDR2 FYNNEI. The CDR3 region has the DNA TGTGCCAGCCCGACAGGGGAGGGCACAGATACGCAGTATTTT. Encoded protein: CASPTGEGTDTQYF.

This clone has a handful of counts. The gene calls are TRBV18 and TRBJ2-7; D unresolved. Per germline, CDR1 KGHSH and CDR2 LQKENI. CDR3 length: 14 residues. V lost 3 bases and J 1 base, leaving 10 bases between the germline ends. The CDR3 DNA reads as TGTGCCAGCTCACCTGACGTAGCTTCCTACGAGCAGTACTTC. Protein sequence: CASSPDVASYEQYF.

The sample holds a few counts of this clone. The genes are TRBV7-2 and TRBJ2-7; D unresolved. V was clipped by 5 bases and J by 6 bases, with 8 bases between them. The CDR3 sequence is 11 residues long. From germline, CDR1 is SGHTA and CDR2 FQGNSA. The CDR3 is CASSPSSEQYF. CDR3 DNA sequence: TGTGCCAGCAGCCCCTCGAGCGAGCAGTACTTC.

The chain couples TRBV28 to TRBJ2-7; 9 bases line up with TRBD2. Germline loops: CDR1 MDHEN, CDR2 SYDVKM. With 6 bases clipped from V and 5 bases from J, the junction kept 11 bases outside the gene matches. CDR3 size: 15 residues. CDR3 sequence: CASRPGTSLGNEQYF. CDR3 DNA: TGTGCCAGCAGACCTGGGACTAGCCTGGGAAACGAGCAGTACTTC.

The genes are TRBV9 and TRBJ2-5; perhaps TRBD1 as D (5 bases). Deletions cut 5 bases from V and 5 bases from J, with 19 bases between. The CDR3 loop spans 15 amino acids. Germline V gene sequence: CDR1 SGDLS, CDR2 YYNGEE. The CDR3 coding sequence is TGTGCCAGCAGTCCTACCCCACAGGAACCCGAGACCCAGTACTTC. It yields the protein CASSPTPQEPETQYF.

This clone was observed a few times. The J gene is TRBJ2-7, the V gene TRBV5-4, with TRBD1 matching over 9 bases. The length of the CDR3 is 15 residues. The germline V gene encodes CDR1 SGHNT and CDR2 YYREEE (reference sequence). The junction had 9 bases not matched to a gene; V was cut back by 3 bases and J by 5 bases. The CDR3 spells CASSYPGTGPHEQYF. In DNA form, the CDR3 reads TGTGCCAGCAGCTATCCCGGGACAGGGCCCCACGAGCAGTACTTC.

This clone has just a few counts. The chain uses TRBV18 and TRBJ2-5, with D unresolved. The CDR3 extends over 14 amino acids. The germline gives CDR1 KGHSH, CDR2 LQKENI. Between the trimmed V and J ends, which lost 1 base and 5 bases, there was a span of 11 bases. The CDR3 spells CASSPRSAMETQYF. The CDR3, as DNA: TGTGCCAGCTCACCACGTTCCGCGATGGAGACCCAGTACTTC.

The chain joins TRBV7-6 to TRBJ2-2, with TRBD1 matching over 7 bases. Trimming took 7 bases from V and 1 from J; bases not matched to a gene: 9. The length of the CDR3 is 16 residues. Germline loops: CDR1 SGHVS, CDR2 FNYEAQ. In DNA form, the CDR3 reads TGTGCCAGCACCCTCACCGGGACAGTGAACACCGGGGAGCTGTTTTTT. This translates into CASTLTGTVNTGELFF.

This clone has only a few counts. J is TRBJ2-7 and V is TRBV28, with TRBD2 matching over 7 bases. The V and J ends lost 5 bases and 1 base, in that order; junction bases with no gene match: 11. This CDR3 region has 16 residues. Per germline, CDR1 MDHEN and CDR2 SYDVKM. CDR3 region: CASSPPGGLLSYEQYF. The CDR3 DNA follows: TGTGCCAGCAGTCCCCCGGGAGGACTCCTGTCCTACGAGCAGTACTTC.

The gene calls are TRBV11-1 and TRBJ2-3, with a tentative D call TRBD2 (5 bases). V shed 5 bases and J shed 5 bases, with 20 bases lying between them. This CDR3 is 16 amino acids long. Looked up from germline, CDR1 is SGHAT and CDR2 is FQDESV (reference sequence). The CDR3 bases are TGTGCCAGCAGCAAAACAGACTCACGACGGGGAGATACGCAGTATTTT. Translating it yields CASSKTDSRRGDTQYF.

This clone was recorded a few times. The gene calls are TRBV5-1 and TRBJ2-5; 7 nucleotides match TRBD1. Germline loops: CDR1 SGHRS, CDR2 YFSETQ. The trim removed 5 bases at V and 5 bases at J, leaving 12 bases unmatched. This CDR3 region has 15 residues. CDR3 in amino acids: CASSPRQGLLETQYF. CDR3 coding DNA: TGCGCCAGCAGTCCCCGACAGGGTCTTTTGGAGACCCAGTACTTC.

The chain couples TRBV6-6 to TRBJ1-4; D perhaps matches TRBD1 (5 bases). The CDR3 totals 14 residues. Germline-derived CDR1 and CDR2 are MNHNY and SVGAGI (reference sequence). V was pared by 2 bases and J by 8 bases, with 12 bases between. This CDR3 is CASSYAGLREKLFF. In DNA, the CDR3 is TGTGCCAGCAGTTACGCAGGGTTAAGGGAAAAACTGTTTTTT.

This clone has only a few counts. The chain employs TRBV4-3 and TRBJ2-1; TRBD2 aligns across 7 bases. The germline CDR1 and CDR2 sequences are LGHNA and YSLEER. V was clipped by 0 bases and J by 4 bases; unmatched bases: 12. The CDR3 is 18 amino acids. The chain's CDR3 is CASSQEKGASGLYNEQFF. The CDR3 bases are TGCGCCAGCAGCCAAGAAAAAGGGGCTAGCGGCCTATACAATGAGCAGTTCTTC.

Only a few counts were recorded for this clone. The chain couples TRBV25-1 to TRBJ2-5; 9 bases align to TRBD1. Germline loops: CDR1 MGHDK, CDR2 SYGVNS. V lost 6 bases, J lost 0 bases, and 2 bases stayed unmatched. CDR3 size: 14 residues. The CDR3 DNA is TGTGCCAGCAGCCGGGACAGGGACCAAGAGACCCAGTACTTC. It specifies CASSRDRDQETQYF.

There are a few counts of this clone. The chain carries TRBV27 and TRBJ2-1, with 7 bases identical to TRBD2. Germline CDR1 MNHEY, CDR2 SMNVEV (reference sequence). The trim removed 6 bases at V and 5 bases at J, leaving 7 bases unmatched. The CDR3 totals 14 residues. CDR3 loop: CASRGGRANNEQFF. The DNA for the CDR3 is TGTGCCAGCAGGGGTGGGAGGGCCAACAATGAGCAGTTCTTC.

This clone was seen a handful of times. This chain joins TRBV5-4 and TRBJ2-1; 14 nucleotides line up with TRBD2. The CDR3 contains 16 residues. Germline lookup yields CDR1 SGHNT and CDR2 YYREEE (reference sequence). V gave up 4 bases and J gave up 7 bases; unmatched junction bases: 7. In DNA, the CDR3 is TGTGCCAGCAGCCAGGGACTAGCGGGAGTAGGTAATGAGCAGTTCTTC. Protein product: CASSQGLAGVGNEQFF.

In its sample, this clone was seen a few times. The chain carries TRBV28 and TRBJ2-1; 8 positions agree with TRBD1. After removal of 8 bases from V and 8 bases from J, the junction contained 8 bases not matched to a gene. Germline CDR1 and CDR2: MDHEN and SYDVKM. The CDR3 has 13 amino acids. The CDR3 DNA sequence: TGTGCCAGCTTCAGGGGGCGTGGAGATGAGCAGTTCTTC. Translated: CASFRGRGDEQFF.

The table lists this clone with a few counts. CDR3 sequence reads: CASSSTGNTEAFF. The CDR3 DNA reads TGTGCCAGCTCATCGACAGGGAACACTGAAGCTTTCTTT. This sequence joins TRBV18 and TRBJ1-1; D possibly corresponds to TRBD1 (6 bases). From germline, CDR1 is KGHSH and CDR2 LQKENI. CDR3 length equals 13 residues. Trimming removed 5 bases from V and 1 base from J, with 8 bases in between.

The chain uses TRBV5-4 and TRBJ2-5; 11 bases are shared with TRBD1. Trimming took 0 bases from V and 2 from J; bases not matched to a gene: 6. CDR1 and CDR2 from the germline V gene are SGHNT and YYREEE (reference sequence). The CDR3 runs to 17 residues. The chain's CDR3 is CASSLGWTGGRQETQYF. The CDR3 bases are TGTGCCAGCAGCTTGGGATGGACAGGGGGCAGGCAAGAGACCCAGTACTTC.

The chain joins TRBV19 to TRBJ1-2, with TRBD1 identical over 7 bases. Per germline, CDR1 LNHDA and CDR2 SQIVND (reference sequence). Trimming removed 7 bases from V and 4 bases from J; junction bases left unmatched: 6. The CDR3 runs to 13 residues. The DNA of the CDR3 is TGTGCCAGTACAAGGGACAGCGGCTATGGCTACACCTTC. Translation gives CASTRDSGYGYTF. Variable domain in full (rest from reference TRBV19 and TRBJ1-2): DGGITQSPKYLFRKEGQNVTLSCEQNLNHDAMYWYRQDPGQGLRLIYYSQIVNDFQKGDIAEGYSVSREKKESFPLTVTSAQKNPTAFYLCASTRDSGYGYTFGSGTRLTVV.